This paragraph covers one T cell receptor beta chain sequence. No antigen is known for it. Per the germline V gene, CDR1 is SGHTA and CDR2 is FQGNSA. V trimming: 5 bases; J trimming: 5 bases; junction bases outside the gene matches: 7. This CDR3 is built from 15 residues. The data belong to a study of shared clonotypes between healthy human individuals. Looking at the study overall: Researchers assigned three CD4 naive, three CD4 memory, two CD8 naive and one CD8 memory plate to each donor. Study-wide results and limits: Non-shared clonotypes displayed generation probabilities falling below those of clonotypes present in all four donors. Naive subsets usually exceeded memory subsets in estimated richness.

Naive CD45RA+ and memory CD45RA-negative subsets were split from CD4+ cells. Profiling relied on immunoSEQ multiplex PCR, and the TCRdb table lists in-frame clones only, not all of them. The table records 2,500,000 or so clones, 85% to 95% of them present only once. The sample was naive CD4+ T cells from PBMCs. The subset denotes: CD45RA+ positively selected. The receptor's source is a young man in good health. Some clones in this sample may be carry-over from other donors' samples. The gene calls are TRBV7-2 and TRBJ2-7, with TRBD2 matching 12 bases. CDR3 region: CASSTRLAGDDEQYF. Written as DNA, the CDR3 is TGTGCCAGCAGCACTCGACTAGCGGGAGATGACGAGCAGTACTTC. Full variable domain (outside the CDR3, taken from reference TRBV7-2 and TRBJ2-7): GAGVSQSPSNKVTEKGKDVELRCDPISGHTALYWYRQSLGQGLEFLIYFQGNSAPDKSGLPSDRFSAERTGGSVSTLTIQRTQQEDSAVYLCASSTRLAGDDEQYFGPGTRLTVT.